These 18 T cell receptor beta chains were sequenced from one sample in a study of blood T cell repertoires in COVID-19. The assay was immunoSEQ multiplex PCR, and TCRdb's table has in-frame clones only and misses some. The profile shows 540,000 or so clones, 85% to 90% of them singletons. Sequencing input: peripheral blood. The receptors shown here come from a woman between 50 and 59 years old with COVID-19, enrolled during active disease.

This clone came up once. The rearrangement uses TRBV6-5 and TRBJ1-1, with 10 bases fitting TRBD1. From germline, CDR1 is MNHEY and CDR2 SVGAGI. V was clipped by 6 bases and J by 9 bases; unmatched bases: 10. There are 14 residues in the CDR3. The CDR3 spells CASRPLDRGFQAFF. The CDR3, as DNA: TGTGCCAGCAGACCCTTGGACAGGGGGTTCCAAGCTTTCTTT.

V is TRBV2 and J is TRBJ1-2; TRBD1 aligns across 7 bases. Germline-derived CDR1 and CDR2 are SNHLY and FYNNEI. The ends lost 1 base at V and 4 bases at J; junction bases unmatched: 3. There are 14 residues in the CDR3. CDR3 bases: TGTGCCAGCAGTGAAGAAGGGACAGCCTATGGCTACACCTTC. Translating gives CASSEEGTAYGYTF. Full variable domain (outside the CDR3, taken from reference TRBV2 and TRBJ1-2): EPEVTQTPSHQVTQMGQEVILRCVPISNHLYFYWYRQILGQKVEFLVSFYNNEISEKSEIFDDQFSVERPDGSNFTLKIRSTKLEDSAMYFCASSEEGTAYGYTFGSGTRLTVV.

V usage is TRBV5-5 and J usage is TRBJ1-5, with TRBD1 matching over 9 bases. The junction had 10 bases not matched to a gene; V was cut back by 4 bases and J by 5 bases. Germline V gene sequence: CDR1 SGHKS, CDR2 YYEKEE (reference sequence). This CDR3 comprises 16 residues. The CDR3 region is CASSLRGTGSYQPQHF. CDR3 DNA: TGTGCCAGCAGCCTCCGGGGGACAGGGTCGTATCAGCCCCAGCATTTT.

The table lists this clone with a few counts. The chain joins TRBV7-2 to TRBJ1-2, with TRBD1 as a possible D gene (5 bases). This CDR3 has 15 amino acids. CDR1 is SGHTA and CDR2 is FQGNSA in the germline V gene. V was cut by 1 base and J by 6 bases, with 15 bases left in between. CDR3 nucleotides: TGTGCCAGCAGCTTAGGGGGCCCTAGGGGTCATGGCTACACCTTC. This gives the protein CASSLGGPRGHGYTF.

This chain joins TRBV5-4 and TRBJ2-1, with 11 bases that match TRBD2. The junction had 5 bases not matched to a gene; V was cut back by 0 bases and J by 3 bases. CDR3 length equals 17 residues. Germline V gene sequence: CDR1 SGHNT, CDR2 YYREEE (reference sequence). CDR3 in DNA: TGTGCCAGCAGCTTGGGACTAGCGGGGCTAAACTACAATGAGCAGTTCTTC. It translates to CASSLGLAGLNYNEQFF. The complete variable domain, with remaining parts taken from reference TRBV5-4 and TRBJ2-1, reads ETGVTQSPTHLIKTRGQQVTLRCSSQSGHNTVSWYQQALGQGPQFIFQYYREEENGRGNFPPRFSGLQFPNYSSELNVNALELDDSALYLCASSLGLAGLNYNEQFFGPGTRLTVL.

The chain has TRBV7-6 and TRBJ2-1, with a tentative D call TRBD2 (7 bases). CDR1 is SGHVS and CDR2 is FNYEAQ in the germline V gene. This CDR3 spans 17 amino acids. Trimming stripped 5 bases from V and 1 base from J, with 18 bases between. The DNA for the CDR3 is TGTGCCAGCAGCCCGCCGGAGGGGGGGCCATCCTACAATGAGCAGTTCTTC. Translation gives CASSPPEGGPSYNEQFF.

This clone occurred once. The chain carries TRBV5-1 and TRBJ1-4; TRBD1 aligns across 7 bases. Trimming at V came to 0 bases and at J to 8 bases, leaving 10 bases not matched to a gene. The CDR3 consists of 16 residues. Per germline, CDR1 SGHRS and CDR2 YFSETQ. The CDR3 coding sequence is TGCGCCAGCAGCTTGGCAATTACAGGGGAGCGGGAAAAACTGTTTTTT. It yields the protein CASSLAITGEREKLFF. The full variable domain, in which reference TRBV5-1 and TRBJ1-4 provide the parts outside the CDR3, is KAGVTQTPRYLIKTRGQQVTLSCSPISGHRSVSWYQQTPGQGLQFLFEYFSETQRNKGNFPGRFSGRQFSNSRSEMNVSTLELGDSALYLCASSLAITGEREKLFFGSGTQLSVL.

V gene TRBV30 combines with J gene TRBJ1-3; weak D call: TRBD1 (5 bases). The CDR3 covers 14 residues. V lost 6 bases, J lost 5 bases, and 17 bases lay in between. In germline, CDR1 is GTSNPN, CDR2 SVGIG (reference sequence). The CDR3 sequence is CACPPVGARNTIYF. CDR3 DNA sequence: TGTGCCTGCCCCCCGGTTGGGGCCCGAAACACCATATATTTT.

The chain recombines TRBV4-1 with TRBJ1-1, with 7 nucleotides matching TRBD1. CDR3 length equals 14 residues. Trimming removed 4 bases from V and 5 bases from J; junction bases left unmatched: 7. The V gene's germline CDR1 is MGHRA and CDR2 YSYEKL. The CDR3 DNA sequence: TGCGCCAGCAGCCGAATCGCAGGGGGGACTGAAGCTTTCTTT. Encoded protein: CASSRIAGGTEAFF.

The rearrangement uses TRBV6-5 and TRBJ1-2; D may be TRBD1 (6 bases). In germline, CDR1 is MNHEY, CDR2 SVGAGI. Trimming stripped 7 bases from V and 1 base from J, with 16 bases between. This CDR3 contains 15 residues. CDR3: CASIGEHRVNYGYTF. CDR3 sequence (DNA): TGTGCCAGCATTGGGGAGCACAGGGTTAACTATGGCTACACCTTC.

This rearrangement joins TRBV9 to TRBJ2-1; TRBD2 aligns across 12 bases. Per the germline V gene, CDR1 is SGDLS and CDR2 is YYNGEE. Trimming at V came to 3 bases and at J to 4 bases, leaving 5 bases not matched to a gene. The CDR3 has 16 residues. CDR3 loop: CASSASGTSGYNEQFF. CDR3 bases: TGTGCCAGCAGCGCGTCCGGGACTAGCGGGTACAATGAGCAGTTCTTC.

The rearrangement uses TRBV19 and TRBJ2-7; the match to TRBD1 covers 8 bases. V dropped 3 bases and J dropped 2; count of bases not matched to a gene: 6. The CDR3 runs to 15 residues. Per germline, CDR1 LNHDA and CDR2 SQIVND (reference sequence). The CDR3 DNA reads as TGTGCCAGTAGTATTACAGGGGGAACCACCTACGAGCAGTACTTC. The encoded protein is CASSITGGTTYEQYF. Using reference TRBV19 and TRBJ2-7 for the parts outside the CDR3, the full variable domain is DGGITQSPKYLFRKEGQNVTLSCEQNLNHDAMYWYRQDPGQGLRLIYYSQIVNDFQKGDIAEGYSVSREKKESFPLTVTSAQKNPTAFYLCASSITGGTTYEQYFGPGTRLTVT.

This clone has more than one count but fewer than ten. This sequence joins TRBV2 and TRBJ2-7; 7 nucleotides line up with TRBD2. Germline V CDR1 and CDR2: SNHLY, FYNNEI. The CDR3 loop spans 15 amino acids. With 6 bases clipped from V and 7 bases from J, the junction kept 15 bases outside the gene matches. CDR3 bases: TGTGCCAGCAGCCCCTTGGGGGGGGTCCCGGGGGAGCAGTACTTC. It yields the protein CASSPLGGVPGEQYF.

The J gene is TRBJ2-3, the V gene TRBV6-5; 9 bases line up with TRBD2. The V and J ends lost 0 bases and 5 bases, in that order; junction bases with no gene match: 6. Germline values: CDR1 MNHEY, CDR2 SVGAGI. The CDR3 is 16 residues long. The CDR3 nucleotides are TGTGCCAGCAGTTACTCAGGAGCGGGGGGTGGAGATACGCAGTATTTT. This sequence encodes CASSYSGAGGGDTQYF.

This chain uses TRBV7-2 with TRBJ2-7; 10 bases match TRBD1. The CDR3 runs 16 residues. V dropped 2 bases and J dropped 2; count of bases not matched to a gene: 6. CDR1 SGHTA and CDR2 FQGNSA come from the germline V gene. CDR3 nucleotide sequence: TGTGCCAGCAGCTTAATGACAGGGGGCGGCACCTACGAGCAGTACTTC. This gives the protein CASSLMTGGGTYEQYF.

The V call is TRBV5-5, the J call TRBJ1-1; 10 bases are shared with TRBD1. Germline-derived CDR1 and CDR2 are SGHKS and YYEKEE (reference sequence). The CDR3 consists of 17 residues. V was clipped by 0 bases and J by 0 bases; unmatched bases: 5. The CDR3 loop reads CASSLGTGGFMNTEAFF. The CDR3 nucleotides are TGTGCCAGCAGCTTGGGGACAGGGGGTTTTATGAACACTGAAGCTTTCTTT.

V usage is TRBV30 and J usage is TRBJ2-5; TRBD1 aligns across 9 bases. The CDR3 has 12 amino acids. The germline gives CDR1 GTSNPN, CDR2 SVGIG (reference sequence). The J segment lost 6 bases and the V segment lost 8 bases, leaving 7 bases of the junction unmatched. CDR3 loop: CAQRTGDQTQYF. The CDR3, as DNA: TGTGCCCAACGGACAGGGGACCAGACCCAGTACTTC.

The chain combines TRBV3-1 (or the pseudogene TRBV3-2) with TRBJ2-3, with D possibly TRBD1 on 6 matching bases. The CDR3 length is 15 residues. CDR1 is LGHDT, CDR2 YNNKEL, per germline (reference sequence). Trimming stripped 3 bases from V and 5 bases from J, with 15 bases between. In DNA, the CDR3 is TGTGCCAGCAGCCAGGGGGCACCACTTTTAGATACGCAGTATTTT. Translation gives CASSQGAPLLDTQYF.